Described below is a single TCR beta chain sequence and its context. This specimen belongs to a study of blood T cell repertoires in COVID-19. Study overall: Both acute and convalescent COVID-19 samples were obtained from the United States, Italy and Spain.

TCRdb keeps only in-frame clones here, not all; method: immunoSEQ multiplex PCR. The sample lists approximately 170,000 clones; 83% were seen once. CDR1 is SGDLS, CDR2 YYNGEE, per germline. Trimming shortened V by 0 bases and J by 5 bases, and 8 bases separated the two germline ends. The CDR3 spans 13 residues. The sample consisted of PBMCs or T cells enriched from blood (not recorded which). The receptor comes from a woman between 45 and 60 years old who had recovered from COVID-19. This chain joins TRBV9 and TRBJ1-2; D uncertain. The CDR3 here is CASSVVPDYGYTF. For the CDR3, the DNA is TGTGCCAGCAGCGTAGTCCCAGATTATGGCTACACCTTC. The full variable domain, its missing parts supplied by reference TRBV9 and TRBJ1-2, is DSGVTQTPKHLITATGQRVTLRCSPRSGDLSVYWYQQSLDQGLQFLIQYYNGEERAKGNILERFSAQQFPDLHSELNLSSLELGDSALYFCASSVVPDYGYTFGSGTRLTVV.